Sequencing of this TCR beta chain was carried out in a study of graft-versus-host responses after intestinal transplantation. About the study: Anti-thymocyte globulin served as induction for all recipients, who then took tacrolimus and steroids for two to three years.

About this clone itself: What it recognizes is unknown.

Produced via immunoSEQ multiplex PCR; TCRdb's table is partial and in-frame only. Altogether tens of thousands of clones are present, roughly nine tenths being singletons, with the ten largest covering roughly 2.6%. Trimming cost V 5 bases and J 3 bases, with 16 bases left between them. The CDR3 totals 15 residues. In germline, CDR1 is MDHEN, CDR2 SYDVKM. The source material was unstimulated CD8+ T cells sorted from spleen or lymph node cells, sampled before intestinal transplant. This chain connects TRBV28 to TRBJ1-2; D uncertain. This sequence originates from a human donor who received an intestinal transplant. The CDR3 reads CASSPEVSFYYGYTF. DNA of the CDR3: TGTGCCAGCAGTCCGGAAGTTAGCTTTTACTATGGCTACACCTTC.